Below, one T cell receptor beta chain is given with its context. This record comes from a study of blood T cell repertoires in COVID-19. Study-level information: Spain, Italy and the United States supplied samples that represented acute and convalescent COVID-19.

Donors were grouped by their self-reported clinical history. Original processing methods: Nucleated cell number was recorded as an estimate derived from reference gene primer amplification. Sequenced by immunoSEQ multiplex PCR; TCRdb stores in-frame clones only, minus some. That table furnishes V, J and clone size, whereas the DNA furnished D and trimming. This table holds over 200,000 clones, 70% to 90% found once. The CDR3 is 15 residues long. Losses at the gene ends were 8 bases for V and 2 bases for J; bases not matched to a gene: 8. In germline, CDR1 is MNHNY, CDR2 SVGAGI (reference sequence). What was sequenced was PBMCs or T cells enriched from blood (not recorded which). This clonotype was sampled from a man aged 25 to 40 who had recovered from COVID-19. The chain recombines TRBV6-6 with TRBJ1-5; TRBD1 aligns across 8 bases. CDR3 nucleotide sequence: TGTGCCAGCTTGCAGGGGGCGAGTGGCAATCAGCCCCAGCATTTT. Translating gives CASLQGASGNQPQHF.